The sequence of this T cell receptor beta chain was determined in a study of T cell changes during pregnancy in multiple sclerosis. Libraries were prepared by immunoSEQ multiplex PCR; TCRdb keeps only in-frame clonotypes and omits some of them. This repertoire shows approximately 43,000 clones, less than 90% found once; its top ten account for approximately 0.64%. Germline loops: CDR1 SEHNR, CDR2 FQNEAQ (reference sequence). V was cut by 3 bases and J by 4 bases, with 10 bases left in between. The CDR3 has 14 residues. The specimen comprised CD4+ T cells from peripheral blood mononuclear cells, sampled before pregnancy. This chain joins TRBV7-9 and TRBJ2-1; D is uncertain. The source of this sequence is a female donor with multiple sclerosis, enrolled in a pregnancy study. For the CDR3, the DNA is TGTGCCAGCAGCTTCTCCCTTCTTTACAATGAGCAGTTCTTC. Translated, it gives CASSFSLLYNEQFF.